This T cell receptor beta chain comes out of a study of regulatory T cells in long-lasting Graves disease (dated by TCRdb to 2020 to 2022). At the level of the whole study: In the newly diagnosed Graves' disease group, patients had been taking antithyroid drugs for less than 3 months. The study took place in China and was registered as a clinical trial. A total of around 33 samples underwent TCR sequencing, from roughly 13 patients with persistent Graves' disease and about 20 patients with newly diagnosed Graves' disease. This study used TCR sequencing and RNA sequencing of peripheral blood to compare persistent Graves' disease patients against newly diagnosed Graves' disease patients.

This clonotype has a count of ten or more. Its antigen is unknown. No base qualities exist here, and no much larger clone lies one base off it. The intended sense of this specimen's time point label: newly diagnosed GD, antithyroid drugs for less than 3 months. For both TCR sequencing and RNA sequencing, RNA was extracted from PBMCs in TRIzol. The diagnosis of Graves' disease followed American Thyroid Association guidelines. Recruitment of patients was carried out at an endocrinology department in Xi'an, China. Each patient gave 7.5 to 10 milliliters of peripheral blood, collected in an EDTA anticoagulant tube. PBMCs were isolated by Ficoll Paque Plus density gradient separation without further T cell sorting. RNA quality was checked with an Agilent 2100 Bioanalyzer and agarose gel, and concentration with a NanoDrop 2000. Points the paper makes about the study in general: Only the TCR beta chain was sequenced and analyzed. The authors acknowledged the small sample size as a limitation that may reduce accuracy. Only peripheral blood was studied, because thyroid tissue, the primary lesion, was inaccessible. Patients with persistent disease shared more public clonotypes (approximately 2,500) than newly diagnosed patients did (more than 900). Compared with newly diagnosed patients, patients with persistent Graves' disease had lower TCR Shannon entropy and fewer highly expanded clones, which suggests clonal expansion. Persistent disease showed preferential use of TRBV28, TRBJ1-2 and TRBJ2-5, whereas newly diagnosed disease favored TRBV20-1 and TRBJ2-1.

Receptor libraries were prepared by multiplex PCR. These reads were obtained on an Illumina HiSeq 4000. To build TCR beta libraries, CDR3 regions were amplified by Arm-PCR using iRepertoire HTBI primers. Before sequencing, the PCR products went through gel purification. In the authors' own workflow: Across samples, approximately 68 TRBV and 13 to 15 TRBJ segments were identified and used for gene usage analysis of CDR3 amino acid clonotypes. Filtered high-quality paired reads were merged into contigs using COPE and FqMerger. BLAST was used to align contigs to IMGT TRBV, TRBD and TRBJ reference genes, with CDR3 defined following IMGT. Any clonotype with a frequency above 0.1% was counted as a highly expanded clone. Repertoire diversity was measured by Shannon entropy, and V-J evenness by the Gini coefficient. Public clonotypes were defined as clonotypes shared by more than one individual. The raw public data were reprocessed by TCRdb itself: fastp quality trimming at Q25, MiXCR clonotype calling, in-frame beta chains only. Rows with one shared CDR3 protein collapse into an entry with the most common genes and DNA. These V and J calls rely on TCRdb rather than the paper's analysis. Here the sample has approximately 400,000 distinct CDR3 sequences; about a sixth occur a single time. The ten largest clones take up around a fifth of the sample.

The CDR3 covers 15 residues, taking in both the cysteine and the phenylalanine. Only the CDR3 region is kept as DNA, spanning 45 bases read in frame from base 1. V is pared back by 1 base and J by 12 bases, with 19 bases lying between the germline termini. CDR1 MNHEY and CDR2 SMNVEV are derived from the germline V gene (reference sequence). This clonotype was sampled from a female donor with Graves disease. The sequencing used peripheral blood mononuclear cells (PBMCs), collected at new diagnosis, from a patient treated with antithyroid drugs. Here the chain combines TRBV27 and TRBJ2-4; the D gene remains uncertain. The DNA reads as follows: TGTGCCAGCAGTTTATTCAGTTGGTTCGGTTACCCTCAGTACTTC. Its protein is CASSLFSWFGYPQYF.